A selection of T cell receptor beta chains follows, all from one sample in a study of T cell responses to AZD1222 COVID-19 vaccine. Method: immunoSEQ multiplex PCR; TCRdb's copy keeps in-frame clones and lacks some. The profile covers around 160,000 clones, with around nine tenths appearing a single time and 4% to 6% taken by the ten largest. Source: peripheral blood, taken on day 0 of AZD1222 vaccination. These receptor sequences come from an adult in good health. Both conserved end residues are part of each CDR3. A D gene is named only where the DNA matches it firmly. Rows may omit the clone size; those that give it use once, few, many or a size class.

clone_size	v_call	d_call	j_call	cdr3_nt	cdr3_aa
NA	TRBV27	NA	TRBJ2-7	TGTGCCAGCAGTTTAGCGGGAACGTCCTACGAGCAGTACTTC	CASSLAGTSYEQYF
NA	TRBV6-2/TRBV6-3	TRBD1	TRBJ1-5	TGTGCCAGCAGTCCCGGGACAGTGTATCAGCCCCAGCATTTT	CASSPGTVYQPQHF
NA	TRBV2	NA	TRBJ2-3	TGTGCCAGCAGTGACGGTTCTAGGAGCACAGATACGCAGTATTTT	CASSDGSRSTDTQYF
once	TRBV2	NA	TRBJ2-2	TGTGCCAGCATAGAAAGAGACACCGGGGAGCTGTTTTTT	CASIERDTGELFF
once	TRBV25-1	NA	TRBJ1-4	TGTGCCAGCAGTGAAGGCGGGGGGGGTGAAAAACTGTTTTTT	CASSEGGGGEKLFF
NA	TRBV7-3	NA	TRBJ1-1	TGTGCCAGCAGCTCCCGGGGGGGCGCGTTGAGGGACACTGAAGCTTTCTTT	CASSSRGGALRDTEAFF
NA	TRBV3-1/TRBV3-2	TRBD1	TRBJ1-1	TGTGCCAGCAGCCCACGGGACAGCCCCACTGAAGCTTTCTTT	CASSPRDSPTEAFF
NA	TRBV10-3	NA	TRBJ2-5	TGTGCCATCGGCTACAGCGCTCACCAAGAGACCCAGTACTTC	CAIGYSAHQETQYF
NA	TRBV28	NA	TRBJ1-1	TGTGCCAGCAACTATACTCCCAAGGACACTGAAGCTTTCTTT	CASNYTPKDTEAFF
NA	TRBV3-1/TRBV3-2	NA	TRBJ1-2	TGTGCCAGCAGCCAAGAGTTTGGTGGCTACACCTTC	CASSQEFGGYTF
NA	TRBV2	NA	TRBJ2-1	TGTGCCAGCACGGGCCTCTGGGATTACAATGAGCAGTTCTTC	CASTGLWDYNEQFF
NA	TRBV2	NA	TRBJ2-7	TGTGCCGTCGAAAGGGCACAGAAATCGTACGAGCAGTACTTC	CAVERAQKSYEQYF
NA	TRBV6-5	NA	TRBJ1-5	TGTGCCAGCAGTTACTCGGGGGGCATGCAGCCCCAGCATTTT	CASSYSGGMQPQHF
NA	TRBV9	NA	TRBJ1-5	TGTGCCAGCAGTCAGGCGGGGGGCGATCAGCCCCAGCATTTT	CASSQAGGDQPQHF
once	TRBV19	NA	TRBJ1-6	TGTGCCAGTAGTTCAGGTTCAGGCAGGACCACGCGTTCACCCCTCCACTTT	CASSSGSGRTTRSPLHF
NA	TRBV5-6	TRBD1	TRBJ1-2	TGTGCCAGCAGCTCACCTGTGACAGGGGATGGCTATGGCTACACCTTC	CASSSPVTGDGYGYTF
once	TRBV3-1/TRBV3-2	NA	TRBJ2-7	TGTGCCAGCAGCCAAATAGGAGCTGCAGCCGAGCAGTACTTC	CASSQIGAAAEQYF
NA	TRBV3-1/TRBV3-2	NA	TRBJ1-1	TGTGCCAGCAGCCGATCCCCCTCCAGACCAGAAGCTTTCTTT	CASSRSPSRPEAFF
NA	TRBV5-1	TRBD2	TRBJ2-1	TGCGCCAGCAGCCTCACCCCCGGGACTAGCGTCGACAATGAGCAGTTCTTC	CASSLTPGTSVDNEQFF
NA	TRBV5-6	TRBD1	TRBJ2-5	TGTGCCAGCAGTGAGGACAGGGGCATGGAGACCCAGTACTTC	CASSEDRGMETQYF